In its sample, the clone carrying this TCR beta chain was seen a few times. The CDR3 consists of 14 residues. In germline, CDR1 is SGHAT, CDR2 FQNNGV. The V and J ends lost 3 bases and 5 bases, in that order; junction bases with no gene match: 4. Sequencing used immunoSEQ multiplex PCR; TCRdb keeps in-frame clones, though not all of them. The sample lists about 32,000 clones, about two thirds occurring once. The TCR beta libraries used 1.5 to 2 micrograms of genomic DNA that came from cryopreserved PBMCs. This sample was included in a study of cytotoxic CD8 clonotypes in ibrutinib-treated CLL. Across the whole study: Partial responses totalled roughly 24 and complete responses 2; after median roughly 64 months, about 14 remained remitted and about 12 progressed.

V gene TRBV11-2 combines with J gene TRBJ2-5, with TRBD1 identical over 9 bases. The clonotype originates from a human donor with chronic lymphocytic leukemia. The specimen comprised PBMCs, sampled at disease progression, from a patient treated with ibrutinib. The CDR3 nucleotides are TGTGCCAGCAGCTTCCGGACAGGGGTGGAGACCCAGTACTTC. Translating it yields CASSFRTGVETQYF.